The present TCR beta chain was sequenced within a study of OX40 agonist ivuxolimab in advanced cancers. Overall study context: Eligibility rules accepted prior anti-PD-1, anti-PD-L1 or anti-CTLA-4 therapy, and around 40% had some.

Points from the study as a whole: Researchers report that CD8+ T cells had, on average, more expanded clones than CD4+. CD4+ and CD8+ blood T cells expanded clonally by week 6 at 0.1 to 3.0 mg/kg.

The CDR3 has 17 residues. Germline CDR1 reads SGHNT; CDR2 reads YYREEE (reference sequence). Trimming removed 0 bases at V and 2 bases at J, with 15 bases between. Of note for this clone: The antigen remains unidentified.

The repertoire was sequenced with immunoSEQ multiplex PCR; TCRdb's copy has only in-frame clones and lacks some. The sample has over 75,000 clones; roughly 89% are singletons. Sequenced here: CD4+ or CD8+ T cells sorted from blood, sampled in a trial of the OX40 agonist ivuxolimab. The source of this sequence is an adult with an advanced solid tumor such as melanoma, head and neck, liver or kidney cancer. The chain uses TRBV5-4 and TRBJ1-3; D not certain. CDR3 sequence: CASSLGASGYTGNTIYF. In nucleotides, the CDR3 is TGTGCCAGCAGCTTGGGCGCGTCGGGGTATACTGGAAACACCATATATTTT.